This T cell receptor (beta chain) came from a study of T cells in Graves' hyperthyroidism and ophthalmopathy. Overall study results and limits: Ophthalmopathy was predicted by the model a median of approximately six months ahead of onset.

RNA transcripts served as the template for amplifying TCR beta CDR3 regions. HTBI primers were employed in a first-round RT-PCR of the TCR CDR3. Via MiXCR, TCRdb re-called the multiplex PCR reads, giving one row per CDR3 protein. The table shows about 350,000 distinct CDR3 sequences, with less than 20% occurring only once. Among ophthalmopathy patients, the Clinical Activity Score reached at least 3, the NOSPECS grade reached at least 4, and duration remained under 3 months. Used for diagnoses were clinical symptoms, serum thyroxine and TRAb, thyroid ultrasound and orbital computed tomography. PBMCs stemmed from under 11 ml fresh peripheral blood. With 1 base removed from V and 6 bases from J, the gap between germline ends came to 11 bases. Germline-derived CDR1 and CDR2 are SGHRS and YFSETQ. The CDR3 is 13 amino acids. On this clonotype itself: Its antigen is currently unknown. The conserved closing phenylalanine or tryptophan is absent in this CDR3, likely reflecting a read error.

The source is a woman aged 40 to 50 with Graves' ophthalmopathy. The V call is TRBV5-1, the J call TRBJ2-7; D possibly uses TRBD1 or TRBD2 (5 bases each). Sequences were obtained from blood. Here the CDR3 reads CASSLLGTGEQYL. CDR3 DNA: TGCGCCAGCAGCTTGCTAGGGACCGGCGAGCAGTACCTC.